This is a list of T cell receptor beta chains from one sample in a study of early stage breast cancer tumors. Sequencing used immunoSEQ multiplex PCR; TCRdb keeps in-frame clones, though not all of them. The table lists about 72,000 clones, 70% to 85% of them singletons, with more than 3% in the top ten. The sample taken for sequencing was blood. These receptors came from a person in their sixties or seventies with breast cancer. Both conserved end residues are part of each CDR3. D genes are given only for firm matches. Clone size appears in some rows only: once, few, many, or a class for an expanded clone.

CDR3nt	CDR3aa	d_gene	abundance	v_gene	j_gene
TGTGCCAGCAGCTTAGCAGGTGGGACGGGCGAGCAGTACTTC	CASSLAGGTGEQYF	NA	NA	TRBV11-2	TRBJ2-7
TGTGCCAGCAGCTTAAATCGACTTGGAAATTCACCCCTCCACTTT	CASSLNRLGNSPLHF	NA	NA	TRBV11-1	TRBJ1-6
TGTGCCAGCTCACCGCGGACTAGTCAAGAGACCCAGTACTTC	CASSPRTSQETQYF	TRBD2	NA	TRBV18	TRBJ2-5
TGTGCCAGCTACATACTTAACTATGGCTACACCTTC	CASYILNYGYTF	NA	NA	TRBV28	TRBJ1-2
TGTGCCAGCAGTACAGGGCTTGGCAATCAGCCCCAGCATTTT	CASSTGLGNQPQHF	NA	NA	TRBV9	TRBJ1-5
TGTGCCTGGTCTCCGACGAACACCGGGGAGCTGTTTTTT	CAWSPTNTGELFF	NA	NA	TRBV30	TRBJ2-2
TGCGCCAGCAGCTTGGCCTGGGTAGCTGAGACCCAGTACTTC	CASSLAWVAETQYF	NA	NA	TRBV5-1	TRBJ2-5
TGTGCCAGCAGAGACTCTGGGGCCAACGTCCTGACTTTC	CASRDSGANVLTF	NA	NA	TRBV27	TRBJ2-6
TGTGCCAGCAGCTCCGGGCCCTCCCCAAGGGATGAGCAGTTCTTC	CASSSGPSPRDEQFF	NA	NA	TRBV5-4	TRBJ2-1
TGTGCCAGTAGTATAGAGGGGGGTAGGGGTCAGCCCCAGCATTTT	CASSIEGGRGQPQHF	NA	few	TRBV19	TRBJ1-5
TGTGCCAGCAGCGCTACAGGGGGCACTGAAGCTTTCTTT	CASSATGGTEAFF	TRBD1	NA	TRBV7-3	TRBJ1-1
TGTGCCAGCTCACAGGGGGACTACGAGCAGTACTTC	CASSQGDYEQYF	TRBD1	NA	TRBV28	TRBJ2-7
TGTGCCAGCAGCTTATGGGGGGCCAACGTCCTGACTTTC	CASSLWGANVLTF	NA	NA	TRBV7-2	TRBJ2-6
TGTGCCAGCAGCCCGCTCGGACTAGCGGGGTCCGGGGAGCAGTTCTTC	CASSPLGLAGSGEQFF	TRBD2	NA	TRBV5-4	TRBJ2-1
TGTGCCAGCTCACCACCAGGCTCTGGAAACACCATATATTTT	CASSPPGSGNTIYF	NA	few	TRBV18	TRBJ1-3
TGTGCCAGCACGGGACACCTGTCTTCAGAGACCCAGTACTTC	CASTGHLSSETQYF	NA	NA	TRBV2	TRBJ2-5
TGTGCCAGCAGCTTGGTTAGACAGGGCTATGGCTACACCTTC	CASSLVRQGYGYTF	TRBD1	NA	TRBV5-6	TRBJ1-2
TGTGCCAGTAGTCCCAAAGGACTAGCGGGAGTCCCAGATACGCAGTATTTT	CASSPKGLAGVPDTQYF	TRBD2	NA	TRBV19	TRBJ2-3
TGTGCCAGCAGCGGAGCGGGGGCTTGGAATGAGCAGTTCTTC	CASSGAGAWNEQFF	TRBD2	NA	TRBV5-4	TRBJ2-1
TGTGCCAGCAGCTCAGGGTTGGGGTCCTACAATGAGCAGTTCTTC	CASSSGLGSYNEQFF	NA	once	TRBV7-3	TRBJ2-1
TGTGCCACGGGGGACAATGGGGGCAATCAGCCCCAGCATTTT	CATGDNGGNQPQHF	NA	NA	TRBV28	TRBJ1-5
TGTGCCACTGCGGCCCCCAACAGAGATTCACCCCTCCACTTT	CATAAPNRDSPLHF	NA	NA	TRBV15	TRBJ1-6
TGTGCCAGCAGCCCGCGGACAGGGAGGGAGCAGTACTTC	CASSPRTGREQYF	TRBD1	NA	TRBV5-4	TRBJ2-7
TGTGCCAGAAGCTTGGCAGATTTTAACTATGGCTACACCTTC	CARSLADFNYGYTF	NA	NA	TRBV5-3	TRBJ1-2
TGCGCCAGCAGCCAAGATGGGACTCCGGGAGGGCAGCCCCAGCATTTT	CASSQDGTPGGQPQHF	NA	NA	TRBV4-1	TRBJ1-5
TGTGCCAGCAGCTTGTCGGGGTTTGGCAATGAGCAGTTCTTC	CASSLSGFGNEQFF	NA	NA	TRBV5-6	TRBJ2-1
TGCAGCGTTACCTTCACGCAGGGGGGAAACACCATATATTTT	CSVTFTQGGNTIYF	NA	few	TRBV29-1	TRBJ1-3
TGTGCCAGCAGCTTGGTCGGTCAGCCCCAGCATTTT	CASSLVGQPQHF	NA	NA	TRBV5-6	TRBJ1-5
TGTGCCAGCATCCAGACAGGGGGTGGCTACACCTTC	CASIQTGGGYTF	TRBD1	few	TRBV7-9	TRBJ1-2
TGTGCCAGCAGTGACTCGTTGGCGCTACTATGGACAGATACGCAGTATTTT	CASSDSLALLWTDTQYF	NA	NA	TRBV6-4	TRBJ2-3
TGTGCCAGCAGTCCGACAGGGTCTAACTATGGCTACACCTTC	CASSPTGSNYGYTF	TRBD1	NA	TRBV6-5	TRBJ1-2
TGCGCCAGCAGCCAAGATCCAGGATTCAACTATGGCTACACCTTC	CASSQDPGFNYGYTF	NA	NA	TRBV4-1	TRBJ1-2
TGCAGCGTTGAAGGGACCGGGGAGCTGTTTTTT	CSVEGTGELFF	NA	NA	TRBV29-1	TRBJ2-2
TGTGCCAGCTCACCCGGGGTCAATGAGCAGTTCTTC	CASSPGVNEQFF	NA	NA	TRBV18	TRBJ2-1
TGTGCCAGCAGCCGTGGGACTCCCCCAGATACGCAGTATTTT	CASSRGTPPDTQYF	NA	NA	TRBV7-9	TRBJ2-3
TGTGCCAGCAGCCCGAAGGGACCGCCCAACGAGCAGTACTTC	CASSPKGPPNEQYF	NA	once	TRBV7-6	TRBJ2-7
TGTGCCAGCAGCGTAGGGGATGTTGGGACTAGCGGGAGAAGGAACATTCAGTACTTC	CASSVGDVGTSGRRNIQYF	TRBD2	few	TRBV9	TRBJ2-4
TGTGCCAGCAGCCGGGACAGGGGGTACGAGCAGTACTTC	CASSRDRGYEQYF	TRBD1	few	TRBV2	TRBJ2-7
TGCGCCAGCAGCCTAAGGGGTTCTGGAAACACCATATATTTT	CASSLRGSGNTIYF	NA	NA	TRBV4-3	TRBJ1-3
TGTGCCAGCTCACTCCGGACAGGGGCGAACACCGGGGAGCTGTTTTTT	CASSLRTGANTGELFF	TRBD1	few	TRBV18	TRBJ2-2
TGCAGTGCTGGCCCCAATTACGAGCAGTACTTC	CSAGPNYEQYF	NA	NA	TRBV20-1	TRBJ2-7